The 9 T cell receptor beta chains below all came from one sample that was sequenced in a study of blood T cells in healthy people across ages. A J-beta primer mix and a sample-barcoded 5' primer were used in a second PCR of about 7 to 12 cycles. In TCRdb, the 5' RACE reads were re-called with MiXCR into one record per CDR3 protein. The data contain around 690,000 distinct CDR3 sequences, under 65% of them singletons. The sample taken for sequencing was blood. These receptors were collected from a man in his sixties in good health.

The CDR3 nucleotides are TGTGCCAGTAGTAAGGTCAGGGGGCCGGGAGAGCAGTACTTC. Its protein product is CASSKVRGPGEQYF. V gene TRBV19 combines with J gene TRBJ2-7; 8 nucleotides align to TRBD1. The CDR3 extends over 14 amino acids. Germline loops: CDR1 LNHDA, CDR2 SQIVND (reference sequence). V shed 4 bases, J shed 7 bases, and the junction held 9 bases outside the gene matches. The variable domain in full, with the rest retrieved from reference TRBV19 and TRBJ2-7, is DGGITQSPKYLFRKEGQNVTLSCEQNLNHDAMYWYRQDPGQGLRLIYYSQIVNDFQKGDIAEGYSVSREKKESFPLTVTSAQKNPTAFYLCASSKVRGPGEQYFGPGTRLTVT.

This clonotype has only a few counts. A much larger clone differs by one base, so this may be a read error. The rearrangement uses TRBV12-3 or TRBV12-4 and TRBJ2-3; D is possibly TRBD2 (6 bases). This CDR3 has 14 amino acids. CDR3 in DNA: TGTGCCAGCAGTGTTGGGGGGAGAGGAGATGCGCAGTATTTT. Amino acid sequence: CASSVGGRGDAQYF.

This sequence joins TRBV6-1 and TRBJ2-5, with a possible D match to TRBD1 (6 bases). CDR1 is MNHNS and CDR2 is SASEGT in the germline V gene. The CDR3 runs to 15 residues. Trimming shortened V by 4 bases and J by 0 bases, and 12 bases separated the two germline ends. The DNA for the CDR3 is TGTGCCAGCAGTGGAGGAACAGGGTACCAAGAGACCCAGTACTTC. Its translation: CASSGGTGYQETQYF.

This chain joins TRBV24-1 and TRBJ2-3; D is ambiguous. CDR3 length: 14 amino acids. Trimming took off 1 base at V and 1 base at J, with 5 bases between the two ends. Germline CDR1 and CDR2: KGHDR and SFDVKD. CDR3 bases: TGTGCCACCAGTGATTTCCCTGGCACAGATACGCAGTATTTT. This encodes CATSDFPGTDTQYF.

This clonotype has only a few counts. The chain uses TRBV6-2 or TRBV6-3 and TRBJ2-7; D gene unclear. V shed 6 bases and J shed 2 bases, with 14 bases lying between them. Germline-derived CDR1 and CDR2 are MNHEY and SVGEGT. This CDR3 comprises 14 residues. CDR3: CASSSPIETYEQYF. DNA of the CDR3: TGTGCCAGCAGCTCCCCTATTGAGACCTACGAGCAGTACTTC.

This clonotype has only a few counts. This chain links TRBV5-4 with TRBJ2-5; D call uncertain. Gene TRBJ2-4 matches the end of the DNA better, so the J call may be wrong. Germline loops: CDR1 SGHNT, CDR2 YYREEE (reference sequence). The CDR3 runs 13 residues. DNA of the CDR3: TGTGCCAGCAGCTTCCATGGAGAAGGCATTCAGTACTTC. This gives the protein CASSFHGEGIQYF.

This chain connects TRBV25-1 to TRBJ2-7; 7 nucleotides match TRBD2. Germline V gene data show CDR1 as MGHDK and CDR2 as SYGVNS. J was trimmed by 0 bases and V by 3 bases; bases with no gene match: 5. The CDR3 is 15 amino acids. CDR3: CASSDPGGGSYEQYF. The CDR3 DNA sequence: TGTGCCAGCAGTGACCCGGGCGGGGGCTCCTACGAGCAGTACTTC.

This CDR3 reads CAISESGAVTDTQYF. CDR3 coding DNA: TGTGCCATCAGTGAGTCAGGGGCGGTCACAGATACGCAGTATTTT. This chain links TRBV10-3 with TRBJ2-3; D may be TRBD1 (5 bases). Per the germline V gene, CDR1 is ENHRY and CDR2 is SYGVKD. V was trimmed by 0 bases and J by 2 bases, leaving 9 bases between them. This CDR3 region has 15 residues.

This clonotype has ten or more counts. The chain employs TRBV7-2 and TRBJ2-5, with a possible D match to TRBD1 (7 bases). The V and J ends lost 5 bases and 5 bases respectively, with 15 bases between them. Germline-derived CDR1 and CDR2 are SGHTA and FQGNSA. The CDR3 is made up of 14 amino acids. CDR3 in amino acids: CASSRQGGGETQYF. In DNA, the CDR3 is TGTGCCAGCAGCCGACAGGGAGGAGGGGAGACCCAGTACTTC.